This T cell receptor beta chain is drawn from a study of T cells in localized non-small cell lung cancer. About this clone itself: Its antigen is not known.

Study-level findings and limits: Highest T cell clonality was seen in uninvolved adjacent lung, surpassing that measured in tumor. Heterogeneity remains possible because sequencing was limited to only one tumor region. Appearance in adjacent lung was seen for a median 57 of the top 100 tumor clones. Overall survival was longer when the density of T cells in the blood was higher.

The germline V gene encodes CDR1 SGDLS and CDR2 YYNGEE. With 3 bases removed from V and 4 bases from J, the gap between germline ends came to 6 bases. This CDR3 spans 12 amino acids. Profiling relied on immunoSEQ multiplex PCR, and the TCRdb table lists in-frame clones only, not all of them. The table records fewer than 75,000 clones, roughly 84% of them present only once. The V gene is TRBV9, the J gene TRBJ2-3, with unresolved D. Source: peripheral blood, taken before any cancer treatment. The origin of this receptor is a female donor of 60 years or more with stage I lung adenocarcinoma. The CDR3 spells CASSEFSDTQYF. As DNA, the CDR3 is TGTGCCAGCAGCGAATTTTCAGATACGCAGTATTTT. Complete variable domain (other parts from reference TRBV9 and TRBJ2-3): DSGVTQTPKHLITATGQRVTLRCSPRSGDLSVYWYQQSLDQGLQFLIQYYNGEERAKGNILERFSAQQFPDLHSELNLSSLELGDSALYFCASSEFSDTQYFGPGTRLTVL.